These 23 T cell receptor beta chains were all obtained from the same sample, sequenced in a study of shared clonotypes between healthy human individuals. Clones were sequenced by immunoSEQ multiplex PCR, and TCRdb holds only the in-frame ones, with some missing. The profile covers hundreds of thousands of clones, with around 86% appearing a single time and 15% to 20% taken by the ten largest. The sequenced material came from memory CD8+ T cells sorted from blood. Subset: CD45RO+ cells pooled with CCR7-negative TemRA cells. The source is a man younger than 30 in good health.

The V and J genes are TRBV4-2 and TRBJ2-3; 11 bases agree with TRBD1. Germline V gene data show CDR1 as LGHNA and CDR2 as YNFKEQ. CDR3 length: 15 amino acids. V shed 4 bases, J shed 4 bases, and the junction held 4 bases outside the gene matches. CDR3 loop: CASSPRTGGPDTQYF. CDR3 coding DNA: TGTGCCAGCAGCCCACGGACAGGGGGCCCAGATACGCAGTATTTT.

The CDR3 is CSVWGIEFGEKLFF. CDR3 nucleotides: TGCAGCGTTTGGGGGATCGAGTTCGGTGAAAAACTGTTTTTT. The rearrangement uses TRBV29-1 and TRBJ1-4; TRBD1 might be the D (5 bases). This CDR3 has 14 residues. Trimming took off 5 bases at V and 7 bases at J, with 17 bases between the two ends. Germline-derived CDR1 and CDR2 are SQVTM and ANQGSEA.

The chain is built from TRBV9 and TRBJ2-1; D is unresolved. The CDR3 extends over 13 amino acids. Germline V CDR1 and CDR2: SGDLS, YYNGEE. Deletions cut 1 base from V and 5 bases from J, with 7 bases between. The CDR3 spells CASSVLGDNEQFF. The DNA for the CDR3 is TGTGCCAGCAGCGTATTGGGCGACAATGAGCAGTTCTTC.

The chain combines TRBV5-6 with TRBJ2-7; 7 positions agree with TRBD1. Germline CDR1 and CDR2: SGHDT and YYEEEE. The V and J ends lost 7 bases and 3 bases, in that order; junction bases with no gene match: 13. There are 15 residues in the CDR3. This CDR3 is CASFNAGGFVYEQYF. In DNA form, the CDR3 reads TGTGCCAGCTTCAATGCAGGGGGATTCGTCTACGAGCAGTACTTC.

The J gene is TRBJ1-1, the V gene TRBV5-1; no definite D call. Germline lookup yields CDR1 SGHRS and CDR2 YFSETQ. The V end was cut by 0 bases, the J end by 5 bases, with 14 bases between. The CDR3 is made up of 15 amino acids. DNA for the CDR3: TGCGCCAGCAGCTTGGGTGTGGAGGGAAGGACTGAAGCTTTCTTT. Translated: CASSLGVEGRTEAFF.

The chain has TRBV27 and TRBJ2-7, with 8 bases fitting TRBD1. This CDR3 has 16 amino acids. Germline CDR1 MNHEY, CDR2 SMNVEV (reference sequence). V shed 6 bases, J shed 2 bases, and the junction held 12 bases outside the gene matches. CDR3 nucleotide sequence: TGTGCCAGCAGCACTTTGACAGGGGAGGATCCCTACGAGCAGTACTTC. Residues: CASSTLTGEDPYEQYF.

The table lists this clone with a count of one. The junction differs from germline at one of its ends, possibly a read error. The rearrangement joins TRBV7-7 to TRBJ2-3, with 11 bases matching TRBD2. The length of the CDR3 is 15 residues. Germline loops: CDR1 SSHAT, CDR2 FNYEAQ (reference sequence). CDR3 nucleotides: TGTGCTAGCAGCCCGACTAGCGGGAATTTGAATACGCAGTATTTT. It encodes CASSPTSGNLNTQYF.

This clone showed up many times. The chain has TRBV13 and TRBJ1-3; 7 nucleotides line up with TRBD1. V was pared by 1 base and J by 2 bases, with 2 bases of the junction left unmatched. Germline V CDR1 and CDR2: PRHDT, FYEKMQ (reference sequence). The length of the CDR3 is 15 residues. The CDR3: CASSLEGGPGNTIYF. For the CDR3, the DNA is TGTGCCAGCAGCTTAGAAGGGGGCCCTGGAAACACCATATATTTT.

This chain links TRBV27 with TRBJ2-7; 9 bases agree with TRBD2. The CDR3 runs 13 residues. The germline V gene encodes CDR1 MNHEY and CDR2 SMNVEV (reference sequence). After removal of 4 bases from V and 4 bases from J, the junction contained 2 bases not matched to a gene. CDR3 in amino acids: CASSYAGGYEQYF. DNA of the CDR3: TGTGCCAGCAGTTATGCGGGGGGGTACGAGCAGTACTTC.

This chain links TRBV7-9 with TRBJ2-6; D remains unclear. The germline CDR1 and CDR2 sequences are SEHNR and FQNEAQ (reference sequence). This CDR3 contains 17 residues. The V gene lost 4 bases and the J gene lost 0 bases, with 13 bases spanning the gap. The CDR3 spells CASSSSPMNSGANVLTF. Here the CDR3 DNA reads TGTGCCAGCAGCTCCTCCCCCATGAACTCTGGGGCCAACGTCCTGACTTTC.

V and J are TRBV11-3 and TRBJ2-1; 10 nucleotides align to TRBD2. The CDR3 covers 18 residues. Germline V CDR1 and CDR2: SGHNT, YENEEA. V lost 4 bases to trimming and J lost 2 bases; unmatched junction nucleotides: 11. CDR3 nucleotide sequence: TGTGCCAGCAGCTACCGGAGGCTAGCGGGAGTACCCTACAATGAGCAGTTCTTC. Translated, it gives CASSYRRLAGVPYNEQFF.

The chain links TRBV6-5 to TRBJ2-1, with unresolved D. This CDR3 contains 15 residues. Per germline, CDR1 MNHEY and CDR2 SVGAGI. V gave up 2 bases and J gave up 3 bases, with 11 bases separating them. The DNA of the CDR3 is TGTGCCAGCAGTTACCAGCCCACCTTCTACAATGAGCAGTTCTTC. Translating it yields CASSYQPTFYNEQFF.

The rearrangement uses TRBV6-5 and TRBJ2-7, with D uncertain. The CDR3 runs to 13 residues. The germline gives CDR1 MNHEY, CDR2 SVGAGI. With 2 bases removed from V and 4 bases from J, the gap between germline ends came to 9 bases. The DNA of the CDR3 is TGTGCCAGCAGTTACGGTTGGGGTTACGAGCAGTACTTC. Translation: CASSYGWGYEQYF.

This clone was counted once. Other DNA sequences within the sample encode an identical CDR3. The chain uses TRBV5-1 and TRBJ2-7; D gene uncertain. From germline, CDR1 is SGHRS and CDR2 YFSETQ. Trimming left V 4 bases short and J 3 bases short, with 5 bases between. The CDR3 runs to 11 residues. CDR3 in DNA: TGCGCCAGCAGCCTCGGCTACGAGCAGTACTTC. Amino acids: CASSLGYEQYF.

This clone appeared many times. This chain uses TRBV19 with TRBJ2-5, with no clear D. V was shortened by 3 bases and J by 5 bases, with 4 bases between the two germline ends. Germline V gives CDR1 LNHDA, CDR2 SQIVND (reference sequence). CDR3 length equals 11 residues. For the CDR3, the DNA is TGTGCCAGTAGTATGTGGGAGACCCAGTACTTC. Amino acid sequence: CASSMWETQYF.

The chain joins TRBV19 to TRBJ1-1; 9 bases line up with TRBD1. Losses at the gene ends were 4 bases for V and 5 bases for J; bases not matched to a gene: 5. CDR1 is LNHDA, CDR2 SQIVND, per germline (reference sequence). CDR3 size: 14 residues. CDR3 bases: TGTGCCAGTAGTAGGGGACAGGGAGCGACTGAAGCTTTCTTT. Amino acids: CASSRGQGATEAFF.

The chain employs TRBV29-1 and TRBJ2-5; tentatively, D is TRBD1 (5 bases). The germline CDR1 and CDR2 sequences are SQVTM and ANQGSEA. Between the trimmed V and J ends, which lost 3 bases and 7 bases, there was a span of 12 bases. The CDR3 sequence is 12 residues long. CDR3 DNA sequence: TGCAGCGTTGACAGGGTTTCTGGGACCCAGTACTTC. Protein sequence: CSVDRVSGTQYF.

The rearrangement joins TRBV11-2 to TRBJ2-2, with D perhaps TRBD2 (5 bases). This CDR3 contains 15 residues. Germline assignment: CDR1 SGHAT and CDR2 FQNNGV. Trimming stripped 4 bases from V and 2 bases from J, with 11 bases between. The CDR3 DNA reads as TGTGCCAGCAGCTCTTGGACTGTAAACACCGGGGAGCTGTTTTTT. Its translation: CASSSWTVNTGELFF.

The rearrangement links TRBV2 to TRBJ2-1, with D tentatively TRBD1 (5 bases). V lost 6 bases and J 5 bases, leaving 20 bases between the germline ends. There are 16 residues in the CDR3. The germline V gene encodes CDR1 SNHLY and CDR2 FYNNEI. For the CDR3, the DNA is TGTGCCAGCAGCGCTAGGGTAGGGGATGTCGACAATGAGCAGTTCTTC. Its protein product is CASSARVGDVDNEQFF.

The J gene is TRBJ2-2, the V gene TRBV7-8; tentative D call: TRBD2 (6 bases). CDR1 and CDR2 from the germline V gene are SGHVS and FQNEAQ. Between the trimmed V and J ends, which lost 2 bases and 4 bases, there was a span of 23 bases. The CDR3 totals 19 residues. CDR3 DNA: TGTGCCAGCAGCTTAATTTCTCATCTTCCGGGACTTCCCACCGGGGAGCTGTTTTTT. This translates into CASSLISHLPGLPTGELFF.

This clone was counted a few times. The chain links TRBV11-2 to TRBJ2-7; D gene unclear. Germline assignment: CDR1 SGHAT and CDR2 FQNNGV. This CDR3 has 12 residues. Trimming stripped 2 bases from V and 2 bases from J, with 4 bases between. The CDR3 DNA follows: TGTGCCAGCAGCTTACTCCCCTACGAGCAGTACTTC. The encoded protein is CASSLLPYEQYF.

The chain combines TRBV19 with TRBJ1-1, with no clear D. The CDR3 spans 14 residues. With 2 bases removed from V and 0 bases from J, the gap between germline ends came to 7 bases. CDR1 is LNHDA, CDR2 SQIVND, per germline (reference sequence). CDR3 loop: CASSIWAMNTEAFF. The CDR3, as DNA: TGTGCCAGTAGTATATGGGCGATGAACACTGAAGCTTTCTTT. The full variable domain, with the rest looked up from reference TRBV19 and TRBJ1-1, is DGGITQSPKYLFRKEGQNVTLSCEQNLNHDAMYWYRQDPGQGLRLIYYSQIVNDFQKGDIAEGYSVSREKKESFPLTVTSAQKNPTAFYLCASSIWAMNTEAFFGQGTRLTVV.

This CDR3 reads CASSFTGYRTEAFF. In DNA form, the CDR3 reads TGTGCCAGCAGTTTTACGGGGTACCGTACTGAAGCTTTCTTT. The chain couples TRBV28 to TRBJ1-1; the D is unclear. With 3 bases removed from V and 5 bases from J, the gap between germline ends came to 13 bases. Germline V CDR1 and CDR2: MDHEN, SYDVKM. This CDR3 spans 14 amino acids.